This TCR beta chain stems from a study of breast tumors, draining lymph nodes, adjacent tissues. This clonotype has ten or more counts. The antigen remains undetermined. The junction had 10 bases not matched to a gene; V was cut back by 6 bases and J by 6 bases. The CDR3 consists of 16 residues. The germline V gene has CDR1 LNHDA and CDR2 SQIVND (reference sequence). TCRdb analysed the multiplex PCR reads with MiXCR anew, one entry per CDR3 protein. This sample has 15,000 or so distinct CDR3 sequences, with 45% to 60% found just once. Findings and caveats of the study: Findings are consistent with lymph node origin and intratumoral expansion of most tumor T cells. Tumor TCR diversity was below lymph nodes but above nontumor tissue.

The sequence was obtained from a female donor with breast cancer. Some clones in this sample may be carry-over from other donors' samples. The rearrangement uses TRBV19 and TRBJ2-2; 10 bases align to TRBD2. What was sequenced was tumor-adjacent breast tissue. The CDR3 DNA reads as TGTGCCAGTAGAAGTATGACTAGCGGGTTCTCCGGGGAGCTGTTTTTT. Protein: CASRSMTSGFSGELFF.